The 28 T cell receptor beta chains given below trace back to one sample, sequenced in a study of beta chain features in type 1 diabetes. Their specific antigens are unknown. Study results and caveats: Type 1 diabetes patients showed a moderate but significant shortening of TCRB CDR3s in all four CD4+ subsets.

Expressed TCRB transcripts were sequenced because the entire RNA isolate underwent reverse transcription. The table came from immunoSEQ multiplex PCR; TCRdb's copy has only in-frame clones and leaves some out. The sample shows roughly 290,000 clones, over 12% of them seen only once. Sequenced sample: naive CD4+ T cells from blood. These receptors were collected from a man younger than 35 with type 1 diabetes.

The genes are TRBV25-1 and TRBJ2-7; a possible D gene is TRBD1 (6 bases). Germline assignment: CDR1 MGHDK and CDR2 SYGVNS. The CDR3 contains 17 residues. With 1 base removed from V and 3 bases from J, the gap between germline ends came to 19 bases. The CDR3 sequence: CASSEWCRGQRDYEQYF. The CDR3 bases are TGTGCCAGCAGTGAATGGTGCAGGGGACAAAGGGACTACGAGCAGTACTTC.

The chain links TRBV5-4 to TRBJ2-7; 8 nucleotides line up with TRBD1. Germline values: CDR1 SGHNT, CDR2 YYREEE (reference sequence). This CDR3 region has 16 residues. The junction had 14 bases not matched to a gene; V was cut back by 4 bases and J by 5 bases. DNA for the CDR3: TGTGCCAGCAGCGTTGACCCCGGGACAGGTCGGAACGAGCAGTACTTC. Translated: CASSVDPGTGRNEQYF.

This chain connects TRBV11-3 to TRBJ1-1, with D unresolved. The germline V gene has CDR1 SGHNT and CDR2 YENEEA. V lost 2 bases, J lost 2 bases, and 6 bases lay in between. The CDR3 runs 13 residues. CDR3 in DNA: TGTGCCAGCAGCTTACAGGCAAACACTGAAGCTTTCTTT. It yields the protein CASSLQANTEAFF.

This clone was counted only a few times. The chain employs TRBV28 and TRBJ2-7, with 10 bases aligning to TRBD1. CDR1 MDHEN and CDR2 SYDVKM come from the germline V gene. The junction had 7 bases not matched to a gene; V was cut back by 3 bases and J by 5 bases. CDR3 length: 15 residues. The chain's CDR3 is CASSFPRTGGDEQYF. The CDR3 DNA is TGTGCCAGCAGTTTCCCCCGGACAGGGGGGGACGAGCAGTACTTC.

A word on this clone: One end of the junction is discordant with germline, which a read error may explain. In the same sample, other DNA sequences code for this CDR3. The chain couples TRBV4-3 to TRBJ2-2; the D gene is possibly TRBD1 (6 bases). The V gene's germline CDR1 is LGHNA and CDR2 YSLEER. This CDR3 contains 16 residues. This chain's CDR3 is CASSQDSLRDTGELFF. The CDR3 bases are TGCGCCAGCAGCCAAGATTCCCTCAGGGACACCGGAGAGCTGTTTTTT.

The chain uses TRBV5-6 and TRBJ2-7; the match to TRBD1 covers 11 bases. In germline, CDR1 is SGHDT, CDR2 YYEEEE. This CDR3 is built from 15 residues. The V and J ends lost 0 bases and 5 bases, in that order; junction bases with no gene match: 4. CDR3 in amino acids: CASSLAGTGGHEQYF. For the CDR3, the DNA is TGTGCCAGCAGCTTGGCCGGGACAGGGGGACACGAGCAGTACTTC.

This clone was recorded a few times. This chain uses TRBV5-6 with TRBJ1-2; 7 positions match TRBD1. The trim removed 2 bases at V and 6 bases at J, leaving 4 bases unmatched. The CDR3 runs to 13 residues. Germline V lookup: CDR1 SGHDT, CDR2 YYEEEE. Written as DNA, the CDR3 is TGTGCCAGCAGCTTACGCCAGGGGGATGGCTACACCTTC. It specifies CASSLRQGDGYTF.

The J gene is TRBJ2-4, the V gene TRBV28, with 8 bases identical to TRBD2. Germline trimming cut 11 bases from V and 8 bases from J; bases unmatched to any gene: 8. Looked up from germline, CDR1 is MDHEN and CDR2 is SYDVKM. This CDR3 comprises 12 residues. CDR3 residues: CASTGGGDIQYF. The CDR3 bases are TGTGCCTCTACGGGGGGGGGTGACATTCAGTACTTC.

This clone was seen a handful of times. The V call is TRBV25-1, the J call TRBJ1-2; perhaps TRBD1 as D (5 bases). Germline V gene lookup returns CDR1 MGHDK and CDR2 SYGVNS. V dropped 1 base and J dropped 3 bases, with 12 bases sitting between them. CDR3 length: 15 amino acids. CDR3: CASSEWGGVHYGYTF. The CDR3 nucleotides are TGTGCCAGCAGTGAATGGGGAGGGGTGCACTATGGCTACACCTTC.

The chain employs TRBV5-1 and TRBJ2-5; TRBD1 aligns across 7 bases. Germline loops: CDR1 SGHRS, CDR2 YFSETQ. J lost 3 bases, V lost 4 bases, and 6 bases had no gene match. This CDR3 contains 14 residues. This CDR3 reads CASSPGTAEETQYF. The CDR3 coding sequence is TGCGCCAGCAGCCCAGGGACAGCAGAAGAGACCCAGTACTTC.

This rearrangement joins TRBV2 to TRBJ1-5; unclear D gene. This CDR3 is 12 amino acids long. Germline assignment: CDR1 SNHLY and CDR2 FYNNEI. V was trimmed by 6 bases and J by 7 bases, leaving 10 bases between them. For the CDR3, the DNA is TGTGCCAGCAGCAAGGCAGGACAGCCCCAGCATTTT. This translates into CASSKAGQPQHF.

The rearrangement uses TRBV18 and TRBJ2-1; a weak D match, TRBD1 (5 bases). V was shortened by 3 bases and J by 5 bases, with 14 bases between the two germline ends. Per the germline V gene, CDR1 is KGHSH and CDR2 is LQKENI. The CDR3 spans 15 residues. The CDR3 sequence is CASSPSTALDNEQFF. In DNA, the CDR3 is TGTGCCAGCTCACCCTCGACAGCGCTAGACAATGAGCAGTTCTTC.

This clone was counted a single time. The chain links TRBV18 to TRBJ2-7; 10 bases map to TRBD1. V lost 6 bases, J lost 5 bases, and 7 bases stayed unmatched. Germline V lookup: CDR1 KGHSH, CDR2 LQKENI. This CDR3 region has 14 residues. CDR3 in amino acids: CASSETGGEDEQYF. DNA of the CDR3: TGTGCCAGCTCCGAGACAGGGGGCGAGGACGAGCAGTACTTC.

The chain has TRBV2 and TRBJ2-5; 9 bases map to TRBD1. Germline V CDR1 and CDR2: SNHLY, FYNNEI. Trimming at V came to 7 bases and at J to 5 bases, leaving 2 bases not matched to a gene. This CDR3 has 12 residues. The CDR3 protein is CASTGQGETQYF. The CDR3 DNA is TGTGCCAGCACCGGACAGGGGGAGACCCAGTACTTC.

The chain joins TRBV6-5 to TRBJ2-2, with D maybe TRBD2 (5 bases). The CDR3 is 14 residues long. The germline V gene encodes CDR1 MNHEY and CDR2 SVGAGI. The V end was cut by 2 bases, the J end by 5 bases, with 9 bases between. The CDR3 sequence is CASSYRGRTGELFF. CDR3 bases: TGTGCCAGCAGTTACCGGGGAAGAACCGGGGAGCTGTTTTTT.

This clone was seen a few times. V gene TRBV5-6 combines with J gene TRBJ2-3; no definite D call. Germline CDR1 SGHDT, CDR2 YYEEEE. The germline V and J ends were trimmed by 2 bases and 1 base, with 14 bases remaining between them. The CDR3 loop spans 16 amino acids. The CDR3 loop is CASSFSFYSRTDTQYF. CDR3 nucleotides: TGTGCCAGCAGCTTTTCATTTTACAGCCGCACAGATACGCAGTATTTT.

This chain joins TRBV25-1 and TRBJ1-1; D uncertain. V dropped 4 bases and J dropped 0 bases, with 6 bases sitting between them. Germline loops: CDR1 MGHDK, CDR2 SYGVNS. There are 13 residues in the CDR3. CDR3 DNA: TGTGCCAGCAGTGTCCTATTGAACACTGAAGCTTTCTTT. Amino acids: CASSVLLNTEAFF.

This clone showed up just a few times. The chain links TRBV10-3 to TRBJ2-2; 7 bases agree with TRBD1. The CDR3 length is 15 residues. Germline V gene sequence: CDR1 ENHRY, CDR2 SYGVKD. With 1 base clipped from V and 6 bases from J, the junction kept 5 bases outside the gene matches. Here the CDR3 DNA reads TGTGCCATCAGTGAGTTCACAGGGGTCGCCGGGGAGCTGTTTTTT. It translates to CAISEFTGVAGELFF.

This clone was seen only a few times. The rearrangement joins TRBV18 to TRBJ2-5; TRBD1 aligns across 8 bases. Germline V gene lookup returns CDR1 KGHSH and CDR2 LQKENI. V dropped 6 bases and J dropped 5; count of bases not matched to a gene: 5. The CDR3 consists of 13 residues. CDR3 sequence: CASSTGDSETQYF. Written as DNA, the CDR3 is TGTGCCAGCTCGACAGGGGATAGTGAGACCCAGTACTTC.

In nucleotides, the CDR3 is TGTGCCAGCAGTTTTAGCGGGGGGGTTCCTTTGTTGCAGTATTTT. This sequence encodes CASSFSGGVPLLQYF. The chain links TRBV28 to TRBJ2-3; 11 bases agree with TRBD2. CDR1 and CDR2 (germline): MDHEN, SYDVKM. V lost 3 bases, J lost 11 bases, and 10 bases stayed unmatched. The CDR3 totals 15 residues.

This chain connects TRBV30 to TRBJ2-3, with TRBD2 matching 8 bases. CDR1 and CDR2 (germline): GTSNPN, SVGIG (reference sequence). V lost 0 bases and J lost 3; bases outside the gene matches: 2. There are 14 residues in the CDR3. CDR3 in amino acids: CAWSVGLVTDTQYF. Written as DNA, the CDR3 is TGTGCCTGGAGTGTGGGACTAGTGACAGATACGCAGTATTTT.

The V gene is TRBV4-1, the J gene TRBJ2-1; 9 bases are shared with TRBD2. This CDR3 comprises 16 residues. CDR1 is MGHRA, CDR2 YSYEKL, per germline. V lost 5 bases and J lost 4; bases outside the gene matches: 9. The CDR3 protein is CASSGSGRTRYNEQFF. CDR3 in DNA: TGCGCCAGCAGCGGTAGCGGGAGAACCCGGTACAATGAGCAGTTCTTC.

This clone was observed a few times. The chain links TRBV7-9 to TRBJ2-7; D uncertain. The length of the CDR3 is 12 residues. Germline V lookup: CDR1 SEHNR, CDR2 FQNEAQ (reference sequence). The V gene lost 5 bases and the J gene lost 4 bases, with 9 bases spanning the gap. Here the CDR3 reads CASSARVYEQYF. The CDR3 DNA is TGTGCCAGCAGCGCCCGGGTTTACGAGCAGTACTTC.

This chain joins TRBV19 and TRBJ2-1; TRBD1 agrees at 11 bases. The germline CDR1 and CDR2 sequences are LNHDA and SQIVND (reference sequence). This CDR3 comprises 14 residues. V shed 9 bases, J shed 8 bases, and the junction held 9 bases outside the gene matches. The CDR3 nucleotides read TGTGCCAGCCGGACAGGGGGCGCGGGTGATGAGCAGTTCTTC. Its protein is CASRTGGAGDEQFF.

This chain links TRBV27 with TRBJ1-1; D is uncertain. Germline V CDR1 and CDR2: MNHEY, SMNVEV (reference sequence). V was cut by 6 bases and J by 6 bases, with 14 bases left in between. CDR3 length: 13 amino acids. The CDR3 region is CASSPRLGAEAFF. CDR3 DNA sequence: TGTGCCAGCAGCCCCCGTTTAGGAGCTGAAGCTTTCTTT.

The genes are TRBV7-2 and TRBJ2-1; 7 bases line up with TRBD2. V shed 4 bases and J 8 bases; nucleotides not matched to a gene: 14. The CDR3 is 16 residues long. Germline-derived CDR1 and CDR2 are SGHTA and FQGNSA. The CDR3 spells CASSSSGAQLQDEQFF. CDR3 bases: TGTGCCAGCAGCTCTAGCGGAGCCCAACTACAGGATGAGCAGTTCTTC.

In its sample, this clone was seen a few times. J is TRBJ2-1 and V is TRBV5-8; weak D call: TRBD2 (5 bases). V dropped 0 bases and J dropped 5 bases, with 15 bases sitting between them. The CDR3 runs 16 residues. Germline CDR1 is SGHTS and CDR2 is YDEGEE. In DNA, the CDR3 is TGTGCCAGCAGCTTGGTACTACGAGGGATCAACAATGAGCAGTTCTTC. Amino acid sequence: CASSLVLRGINNEQFF.

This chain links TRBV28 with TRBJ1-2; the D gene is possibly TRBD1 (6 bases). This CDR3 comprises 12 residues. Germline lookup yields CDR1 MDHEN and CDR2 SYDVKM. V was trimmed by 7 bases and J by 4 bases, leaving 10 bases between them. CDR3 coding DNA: TGTGCCAGCACCAGGGGCGGCTATGGCTACACCTTC. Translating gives CASTRGGYGYTF.